This T cell receptor beta chain was sequenced in a study of T cell clonotyping in hematopoietic cell transplantation (TCRdb year 2021). Background for the entire study: A total of 135 blood samples were collected in the study from roughly 32 consecutive transplant recipients and their related donors. Recruitment of patients was conducted between 2015 and early 2017, and follow-up was continued until late 2020 or death.

TCR beta CDR3 regions were amplified from genomic DNA with the immunoSEQ assay, a bias-controlled multiplex PCR using V- and J-specific primers. A proprietary barcode and Illumina adapter sequences were added to the CDR3 amplicons in a second PCR step. An Illumina MiSeq instrument was used to sequence the CDR3 libraries. The authors' analysis ran thus. Export and quality control were done with immunoSEQ Analyzer 3.0, while downstream analyses used R Bioconductor and Immunarch. Only productive rearrangements in the normalized downsampled data set went into calculating the repertoire metrics. In the normalized cohort, clonotypes with more than 5 templates were defined as pathologically expanded. The Inverse Simpson Index served as the measure of repertoire diversity. To capture all clonotypes, the CMV-specificity analyses were run on the non-normalized data set. This is the immuneACCESS table as TCRdb keeps it, with only in-frame sequences that have V and J called. A part of the clones is gone; compared with another copy, unresolved V genes explain less than half, and the rest is unexplained. V, J and clone size were drawn from that table, and D and trimming were deduced from the DNA. The sample has 15,000 to 20,000 clones on record, roughly 91% of them singletons. The leading ten clones occupy 5% to 6.5% of the sample.

This clone was seen only a few times. Its specific antigen is unknown. No per-base quality is available; no much larger clone lies one base away. For TCR beta sequencing, blood samples came from the related transplant donors. Using Nuclei Lysis Solution, genomic DNA was extracted from unfractionated peripheral blood mononuclear cells that were either fresh or cryopreserved. Compared with germline, V lacks 6 bases and J lacks 4 bases; bases without a gene match: 6. The CDR3 goes from the cysteine to the phenylalanine over 13 residues. Only CDR3 DNA remains: 39 bases, in frame from the first base. Per the germline V gene (reference sequence), SEHNR is the CDR1 and FQNEAQ is the CDR2. On the study overall, not on this receptor specifically: After transplant, TCR diversity in recipients dropped, and pathologically expanded clonotypes increased progressively from day 30 to day 180. The sample size was limited, and because cells were not sorted, the contributions of CD4 and CD8 repertoires could not be separated. Inverse Simpson Index values from donors and from recipients before transplant predicted broader TCR repertoire diversity after transplant. Only a small fraction of recipient repertoires overlapped donor repertoires, with over 97% appearing de novo at the given depth.

This chain is built from TRBV7-9 and TRBJ2-7, with 7 junctional bases fitting TRBD2. The sample was peripheral blood mononuclear cells. The TCR was taken from a man aged 35 to 55 in good health. Some clones in this sample may be carry-over from other donors' samples. The CDR3 region has the sequence CASRAGSTYEQYF. In nucleotides, the sequence is TGTGCCAGCAGAGCGGGGTCGACTTACGAGCAGTACTTC. The entire variable domain, with the stretches around the CDR3 drawn from the reference TRBV7-9 and TRBJ2-7 proteins, is DTGVSQNPRHKITKRGQNVTFRCDPISEHNRLYWYRQTLGQGPEFLTYFQNEAQLEKSRLLSDRFSAERPKGSFSTLEIQRTEQGDSAMYLCASRAGSTYEQYFGPGTRLTVT.